The T cell receptor beta chain described here comes from a study of blood T cell repertoires in COVID-19. Patients from Seattle were sampled longitudinally, starting during active infection. Assay: immunoSEQ multiplex PCR; the TCRdb copy retains only in-frame clones and omits some. Seen here are some 120,000 clones, approximately 85% observed once, and the top ten hold less than 3.5%. The length of the CDR3 is 17 residues. From germline, CDR1 is MNHEY and CDR2 SVGEGT. Trimming cost V 2 bases and J 4 bases; bases outside gene matches: 9. Sequencing was done on a sample of peripheral blood. The receptor was derived from a woman of 80 years or more with COVID-19, enrolled during active disease. This chain links TRBV6-2 or TRBV6-3 with TRBJ2-7, with 12 bases aligning to TRBD2. CDR3 DNA sequence: TGTGCCAGCAGTTACCCGACTAGCGGGAGAATGGAATACGAGCAGTACTTC. Translated: CASSYPTSGRMEYEQYF.